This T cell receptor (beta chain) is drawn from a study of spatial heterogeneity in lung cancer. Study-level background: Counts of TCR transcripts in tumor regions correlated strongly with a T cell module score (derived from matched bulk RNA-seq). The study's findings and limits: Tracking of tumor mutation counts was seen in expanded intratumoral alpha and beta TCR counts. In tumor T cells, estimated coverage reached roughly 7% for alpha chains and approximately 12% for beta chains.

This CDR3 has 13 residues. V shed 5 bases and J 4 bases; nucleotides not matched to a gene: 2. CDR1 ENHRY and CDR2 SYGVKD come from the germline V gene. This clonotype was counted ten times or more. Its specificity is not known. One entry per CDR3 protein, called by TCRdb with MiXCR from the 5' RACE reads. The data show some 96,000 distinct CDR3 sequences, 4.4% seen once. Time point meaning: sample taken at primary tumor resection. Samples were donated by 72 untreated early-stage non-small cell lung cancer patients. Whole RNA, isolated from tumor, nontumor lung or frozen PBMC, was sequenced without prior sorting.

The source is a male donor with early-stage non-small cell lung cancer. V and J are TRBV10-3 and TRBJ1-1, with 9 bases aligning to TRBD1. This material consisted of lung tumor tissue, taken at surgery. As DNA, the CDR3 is TGTGCCATCAGTTTGGACAGGGGCACTGAAGCTTTCTTT. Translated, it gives CAISLDRGTEAFF.